Reported below is one T cell receptor beta chain. The study drew participants aged about 18 to 89 years from 20 to 30 US areas. Participants reported their clinical history, and cohort assignment relied on those reports. The study counted Cohort 3 donors as recovered given two negative PCRs, clearance, or symptom resolution. Trimming took 3 bases from V and 0 from J, leaving 23 bases between them. CDR1 and CDR2 (germline): SQVTM, ANQGSEA. CDR3 length equals 18 residues. These data are taken from a study of blood T cell repertoires in COVID-19. Original processing methods: It was from reference gene primer amplification that nucleated cell counts were estimated. Data came from immunoSEQ multiplex PCR; TCRdb stores just in-frame clones and leaves some out. From that table come the V and J calls and clone size; the DNA was used to work out D and trimming. This sample has about 380,000 clones, with around 90% found just once.

The TCR sequence derives from a woman aged 18 to 35 who had recovered from COVID-19. The genes are TRBV29-1 and TRBJ1-2; no firm D call. The sample was PBMCs or T cells enriched from blood (not recorded which). The chain's CDR3 is CSVDASSFSASTNYGYTF. CDR3 coding DNA: TGCAGCGTTGACGCGTCTAGCTTTTCGGCCTCAACTAACTATGGCTACACCTTC. The full variable domain, with the rest looked up from reference TRBV29-1 and TRBJ1-2, is SAVISQKPSRDICQRGTSLTIQCQVDSQVTMMFWYRQQPGQSLTLIATANQGSEATYESGFVIDKFPISRPNLTFSTLTVSNMSPEDSSIYLCSVDASSFSASTNYGYTFGSGTRLTVV.